The rows below give T cell receptor beta chains drawn from one sample of a study of T cell responses to AZD1222 COVID-19 vaccine. This table comes from immunoSEQ multiplex PCR, and its TCRdb copy is limited to in-frame clones, with some not included. This sample has 120,000 to 150,000 clones, with 82% found just once. The starting material was peripheral blood, obtained on day 0 of MenACWY control vaccination. The receptor source for this set is an adult in good health. The CDR3 runs from the conserved cysteine through the conserved F or W. A D gene is named only where the DNA matches it firmly. Clone size, where shown, is once, few, many, or a class for clones that have expanded.

V gene,clone size,J gene,D gene,CDR3 DNA,CDR3 protein
TRBV3-1/TRBV3-2,NA,TRBJ2-1,NA,TGTGCCAGCAGCCTGATGTACAATGAGCAGTTCTTC,CASSLMYNEQFF
TRBV19,NA,TRBJ2-6,TRBD2,TGTGCCAGTAGTAAAGCGGATGGGGGGGGTCCTGGGGCCAACGTCCTGACTTTC,CASSKADGGGPGANVLTF
TRBV12-3/TRBV12-4,NA,TRBJ1-2,NA,TGTGCCAGCACCACTGGGAGGCCCTATGGCTACACCTTC,CASTTGRPYGYTF
TRBV12-3/TRBV12-4,once,TRBJ1-2,TRBD1,TGTGCCAGCAGGACCGGGACAGGCTATGGCTACACCTTC,CASRTGTGYGYTF
TRBV7-9,NA,TRBJ2-7,NA,TGTGCCAGCAGCTTAGGTCGGGGGGCTTACGAGCAGTACTTC,CASSLGRGAYEQYF
TRBV2,few,TRBJ1-5,NA,TGTGCCAGCAGTTTCATCTATAGCAATCAGCCCCAGCATTTT,CASSFIYSNQPQHF
TRBV6-5,NA,TRBJ2-1,NA,TGTGCCAGCTTAGCGAGGGAGAGCTCCTACAATGAGCAGTTCTTC,CASLARESSYNEQFF
TRBV6-1,NA,TRBJ1-1,NA,TGTGCCAGCAGTGAACGGGTCCGGGAATTGAACACTGAAGCTTTCTTT,CASSERVRELNTEAFF
TRBV5-5,NA,TRBJ1-4,TRBD1,TGTGCCAGCACTCTGACAGGGGGCGCCGAAAAACTGTTTTTT,CASTLTGGAEKLFF
TRBV5-1,NA,TRBJ1-1,NA,TGCGCCAGCAGCTTGGCCCCTCGGGTGGGGGGCGACACTGAAGCTTTCTTT,CASSLAPRVGGDTEAFF